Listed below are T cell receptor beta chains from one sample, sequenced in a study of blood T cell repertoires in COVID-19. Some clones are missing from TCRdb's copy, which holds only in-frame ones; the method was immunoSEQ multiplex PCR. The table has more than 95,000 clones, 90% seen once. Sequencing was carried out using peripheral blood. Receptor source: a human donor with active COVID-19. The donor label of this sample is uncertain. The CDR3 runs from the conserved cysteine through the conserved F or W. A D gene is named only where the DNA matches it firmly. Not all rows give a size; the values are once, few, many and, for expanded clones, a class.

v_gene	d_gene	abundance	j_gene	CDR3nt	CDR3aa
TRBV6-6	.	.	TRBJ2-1	TGTGCCAGCAGTTATGGGGGGAACTACAATGAGCAGTTCTTC	CASSYGGNYNEQFF
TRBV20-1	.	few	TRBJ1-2	TGCAGTGCTAGAGATACGAGAGGCTACACCTTC	CSARDTRGYTF
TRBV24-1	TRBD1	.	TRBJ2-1	TGTGCCACCAGTGAACCGGGACAGGTCTCCTACAATGAGCAGTTCTTC	CATSEPGQVSYNEQFF
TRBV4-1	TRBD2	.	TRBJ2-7	TGCGCCAGCAGCCCGACTAGCGGTCCCTACGAGCAGTACTTC	CASSPTSGPYEQYF
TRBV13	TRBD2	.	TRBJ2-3	TGTGCCAGCAGCTTATACACCCGGACTAGCGGTAAAAAGTCCCCAGATACGCAGTATTTT	CASSLYTRTSGKKSPDTQYF
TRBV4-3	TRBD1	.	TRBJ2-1	TGCGCCAGCAGCCAAGAAGGGGGCCCGAGGTACCACAATGAGCAGTTCTTC	CASSQEGGPRYHNEQFF
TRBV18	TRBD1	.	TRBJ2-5	TGTGCCAGCTCACCAACAGGGGCCGGTAAAGAGACCCAGTACTTC	CASSPTGAGKETQYF
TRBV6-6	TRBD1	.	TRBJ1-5	TGTGCCAGCAGTTACTCGGGACAGGTCTTATTTGAGCATTTT	CASSYSGQVLFEHF
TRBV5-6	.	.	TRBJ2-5	TGTGCCAGCAGCTTGGGCGGGAACCAAGAGACCCAGTACTTC	CASSLGGNQETQYF
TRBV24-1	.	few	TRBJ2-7	TGTGCCACCAGTGATCCCAGGACGGGGACCTACGAGCAGTACTTC	CATSDPRTGTYEQYF
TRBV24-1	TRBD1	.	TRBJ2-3	TGTGCCACCAGTGATTCCAGGGGGCCAGATACGCAGTATTTT	CATSDSRGPDTQYF
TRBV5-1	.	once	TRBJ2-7	TGCGCCAGCAGCAGGGGGTTCCGCTACGAGCAGTACTTC	CASSRGFRYEQYF
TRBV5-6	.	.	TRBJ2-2	TGTGCCAGCAGCTCGGGTTTTCGCGGGGAGCTGTTTTTT	CASSSGFRGELFF
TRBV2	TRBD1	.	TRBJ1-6	TGTGCCAGCAGGCAGACAGGGGATTCACCCCTCCACTTT	CASRQTGDSPLHF
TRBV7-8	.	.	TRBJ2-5	TGTGCCAGCAGCTTTACAAGGCAGGGGGAGACCCAGTACTTC	CASSFTRQGETQYF
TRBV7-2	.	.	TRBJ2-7	TGTGCCAGCAGCCGTTCCTACGAGCAGTACTTC	CASSRSYEQYF
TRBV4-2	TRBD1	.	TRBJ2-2	TGTGCCAGCAGCCAAGGTGGGACAGGCCCCGGGGAGCTGTTTTTT	CASSQGGTGPGELFF
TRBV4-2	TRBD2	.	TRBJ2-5	TGTGCCAGCAGCCAAGTCGGAAGGACTAGCGGGGGGGGCGAGACCCAGTACTTC	CASSQVGRTSGGGETQYF
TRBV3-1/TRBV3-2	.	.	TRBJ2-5	TGTGCCAGCAGCCTTCGACTATCCCGACAAGAGACCCAGTACTTC	CASSLRLSRQETQYF
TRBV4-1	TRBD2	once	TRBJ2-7	TGCGCCAGCAGCCAAGAAGGCCTGTCGGTGCTAGCGGGGGACTACGAGCAGTACTTC	CASSQEGLSVLAGDYEQYF
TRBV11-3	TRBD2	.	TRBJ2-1	TGTGCCAGCAGCTTAGAGGGGACTAGGTACAATGAGCAGTTCTTC	CASSLEGTRYNEQFF
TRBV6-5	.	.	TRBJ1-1	TGTGCCAGCAACAGTGACAGTGACACTGAAGCTTTCTTT	CASNSDSDTEAFF
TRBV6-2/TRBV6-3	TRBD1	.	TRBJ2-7	TGTGCCAGCAGTTCCGTAGGGACAGCTCTCTCCTACGAGCAGTACTTC	CASSSVGTALSYEQYF
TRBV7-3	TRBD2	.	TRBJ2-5	TGTGCCAGCAGCCCTAGCGGGGGGCAAGAGACCCAGTACTTC	CASSPSGGQETQYF
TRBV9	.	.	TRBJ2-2	TGTGCCAGCAGCGTAGACTATTACACCGGGGAGCTGTTTTTT	CASSVDYYTGELFF
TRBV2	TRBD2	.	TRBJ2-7	TGTGCCAGCAGAACTCCTGGACTAGCGGGAGCCCACGAGCAGTACTTC	CASRTPGLAGAHEQYF
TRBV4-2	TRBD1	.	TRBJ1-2	TGTGCCAGCAGCCGACAGGGGCGGGACTATGGCTACACCTTC	CASSRQGRDYGYTF
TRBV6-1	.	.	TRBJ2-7	TGTGCCAGCAGTGAAGGTGGGGCGATCTCCTACGAGCAGTACTTC	CASSEGGAISYEQYF
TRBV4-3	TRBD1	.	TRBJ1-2	TGCGCCAGCAGCCAAGTTCTATTGGTGCCGGGACAGGGGGTTGGTGGCTACACCTTC	CASSQVLLVPGQGVGGYTF
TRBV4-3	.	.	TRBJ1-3	TGCGCCAGCAGCCAAGTGGGGGGGCTAGGAAACACCATATATTTT	CASSQVGGLGNTIYF
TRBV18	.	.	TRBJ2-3	TGTGCCAGCTCACCAAACAGGCCCACAGATACGCAGTATTTT	CASSPNRPTDTQYF
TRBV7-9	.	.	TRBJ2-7	TGTGCCAGCAGCTTAGATGGCAGGGGATACGAGCAGTACTTC	CASSLDGRGYEQYF
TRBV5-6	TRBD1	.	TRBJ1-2	TGTGCCAGCAGCCTAGGACAGGCCCACTATGGCTACACCTTC	CASSLGQAHYGYTF
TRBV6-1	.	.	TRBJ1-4	TGTGCCAGCAGTGAAGACAGGGTAATTGAAAAACTGTTTTTT	CASSEDRVIEKLFF
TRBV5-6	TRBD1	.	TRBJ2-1	TGTGCCAGCAGAGACCCGGGACAGAGCTACAATGAGCAGTTCTTC	CASRDPGQSYNEQFF
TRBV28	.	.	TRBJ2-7	TGTGCCAGCAGAACCGGAGGCTGGGCGGTGTACGAGCAGTACTTC	CASRTGGWAVYEQYF
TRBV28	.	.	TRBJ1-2	TGTGCCAGCAGTTTATCGGCTAACTATGGCTACACCTTC	CASSLSANYGYTF
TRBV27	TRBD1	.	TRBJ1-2	TGTGCCAGCAGTTTAACCTTTCGCGGGACAGGGGACTATGGCTACACCTTC	CASSLTFRGTGDYGYTF
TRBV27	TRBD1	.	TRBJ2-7	TGTGCCAGCAGTGACACGACAGGGCGCGAGCAGTACTTC	CASSDTTGREQYF
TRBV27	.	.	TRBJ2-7	TGTGCCAGCAGTTTAACATCGAGGGGACTCCACTACGAGCAGTACTTC	CASSLTSRGLHYEQYF
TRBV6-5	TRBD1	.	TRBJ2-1	TGTGCCAGCAGGAAAACAGGGGTCAATGAGCAGTTCTTC	CASRKTGVNEQFF
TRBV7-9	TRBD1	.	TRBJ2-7	TGTGCCAGCAGCTCGACAGGGGGCGAGCAGTACTTC	CASSSTGGEQYF
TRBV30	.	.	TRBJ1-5	TGTGCCTGGAGTCGGGGGGATGCTCAGCCCCAGCATTTT	CAWSRGDAQPQHF
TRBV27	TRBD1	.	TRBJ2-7	TGTGCCAGCAGTTGGGCAGGGGGCAACTACGAGCAGTACTTC	CASSWAGGNYEQYF
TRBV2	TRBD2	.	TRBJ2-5	TGTGCCAGCAGTGTGCAAATGGTAGCGGGGATGGAGACCCAGTACTTC	CASSVQMVAGMETQYF
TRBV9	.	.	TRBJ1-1	TGTGCCAGCAGTCCCCAGGGAAATACGGACACTGAAGCTTTCTTT	CASSPQGNTDTEAFF
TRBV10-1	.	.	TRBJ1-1	TGCGCCAGCAGTGAGTCAGGGGTGACTGGAGCTTTCTTT	CASSESGVTGAFF
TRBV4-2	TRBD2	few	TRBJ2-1	TGTGCCAGCAGCCAAGACGGGACTAGCGGGGGGCCCAATGAGCAGTTCTTC	CASSQDGTSGGPNEQFF
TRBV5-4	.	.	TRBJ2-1	TGTGCCAGCAGCTTGGACCCAACTTCCTGGAATGAGCAGTTCTTC	CASSLDPTSWNEQFF
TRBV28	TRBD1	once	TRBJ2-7	TGTGCCAGCAGTCCGGGGACAGGCGCTTCAGGTTTCTTC	CASSPGTGASGFF
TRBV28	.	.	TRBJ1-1	TGTGCCAGCAGTGGCAGGGTAACTGAAGCTTTCTTT	CASSGRVTEAFF
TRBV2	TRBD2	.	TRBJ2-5	TGTGCCAGCAGTGATAGATCATCTAGCGGGGTGGAGACCCAGTACTTC	CASSDRSSSGVETQYF
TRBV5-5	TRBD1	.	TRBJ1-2	TGTGCCAGCAGCTTCCCGGACAGGGTAAACTATGGCTACACCTTC	CASSFPDRVNYGYTF
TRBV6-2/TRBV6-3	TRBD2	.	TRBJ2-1	TGTGCCAGCAGTAGCGGGGGGGCCGGGGGTACTGAGCAGTTCTTC	CASSSGGAGGTEQFF